This TCR beta chain was recorded in a study of blood T cell repertoires in COVID-19 (dated by TCRdb to 2018 to 2021). In the study overall: Samples from collaborators originated in the United States, Italy and Spain and spanned both the acute and convalescent phases of COVID-19. The material from the prospective study consisted of cDNA or gDNA derived from T cells, B-cell-depleted T cells, or PBMCs. Where available, HLA class I and class II types were taken from metadata supplied by the sample provider and were not determined by assay-based typing. Deeply sampled blood TCRbeta repertoires from subjects exposed to, actively infected with, or recovered from COVID-19 were included in the dataset. The sample metadata nearly always contained a de-identified subject ID, COVID-19 status, age in years and sex. The samples were drawn from two sources: the first 160 participants of the ongoing ImmuneRACE study, and 1,254 subjects contributed by 6 global collaborators. A freely available public database, intended as a resource for researchers studying the immune response to SARS-CoV-2, is where the repertoires were released. Study-wide conclusions, independent of this receptor: The amount of clinical and demographic metadata varied by source and participant and was provided uncurated.

TCRbeta CDR3 regions were amplified from genomic DNA by means of the immunoSEQ Assay, a bias-controlled multiplex PCR. As for how the authors treated the data: Within the assay, amplification of reference gene primers was used to estimate how many nucleated cells each sample contained. To quantify the absolute abundance of each unique TCRbeta CDR3 rearrangement, sequence reads were collapsed and filtered. For each sample, productive Simpson clonality was calculated by taking the square root of Simpson's diversity index across productive rearrangements. Not all clones reach the TCRdb copy of this immuneACCESS table, which keeps in-frame sequences only. Checked studies attribute under half of the gap to unresolved V genes and leave the rest unexplained. D and trimming come from the DNA, and the V and J calls and clone size come from that table. The sample includes some 390,000 clones, with over 85% observed a single time. 1.7% of the sample is held by the ten biggest clonotypes.

The V and J ends are trimmed by 4 bases and 14 bases, leaving 18 bases between them. CDR1 and CDR2 (GTSNPN, SVGIG) derive from the germline V gene (reference sequence). The CDR3 runs 13 residues from the cysteine to the phenylalanine. The DNA shown is the 39-base CDR3, in frame from base 1. Participants in the prospective study were enrolled through a virtual design, were aged roughly 18 to 100 years, and lived in fewer than 30 United States geographic areas. In the prospective study, cohorts were assigned on the basis of participant-reported clinical history obtained from a screening survey and a study questionnaire. Recovered participants in ImmuneRACE Cohort 3 were defined by two consecutive negative NP/OP PCR tests, clearance by a healthcare professional, or resolution of symptoms. In the prospective study, mobile phlebotomists collected whole blood, serum and a nasopharyngeal or oropharyngeal swab from each participant. Additional blood draws and questionnaires over an approximately 2-month period could optionally be provided by prospective study participants. Before DNA extraction, prospective study blood samples were shipped either frozen or at room temperature.

This clone was detected a few times. The antigen it binds to is not known. It has no much larger one-base neighbor in the sample; base qualities were not kept. The chain is encoded by TRBV30 joined to TRBJ1-6; confidence is insufficient to name the D gene. Material: PBMCs or T cells enriched from blood (not recorded which). The source is a woman younger than 45 who had recovered from COVID-19. The CDR3 protein: CAWKPLSVEALHF. The nucleotides read TGTGCCTGGAAGCCTCTGTCGGTTGAGGCCCTCCACTTT.